This TCR beta chain was observed in a study of graft-versus-host responses after intestinal transplantation. With regard to this clone: Its antigen remains unidentified.

Germline loops: CDR1 SGHVS, CDR2 FQNEAQ. Deletions cut 0 bases from V and 1 base from J, with 12 bases between. The length of the CDR3 is 17 residues. Study findings and constraints: GvH clonotypes were identified within recipient marrow, with a subset emerging first in ileum or blood.

Sequencing used immunoSEQ multiplex PCR; TCRdb keeps in-frame clones, though not all of them. The table includes 96,000 or so clones, approximately 90% detected once. The chain couples TRBV7-8 to TRBJ1-4; D possibly corresponds to TRBD1 (5 bases). The source of this sequence is a human donor who received an intestinal transplant. Sample: unstimulated CD4+ T cells sorted from spleen or lymph node cells, taken before intestinal transplant. The CDR3 protein is CASSLARVTETNEKLFF. In DNA, the CDR3 is TGTGCCAGCAGCTTAGCCCGAGTGACAGAAACTAATGAAAAACTGTTTTTT.